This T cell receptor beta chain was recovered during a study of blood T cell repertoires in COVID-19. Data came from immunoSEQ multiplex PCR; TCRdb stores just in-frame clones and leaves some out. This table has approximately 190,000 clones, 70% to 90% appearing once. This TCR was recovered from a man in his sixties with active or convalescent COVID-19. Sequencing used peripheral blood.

In nucleotides, the CDR3 is TGTGCCAGTAGTATCAGACAGCGGAACACCGGGGAGCTGTTTTTT. This gives the protein CASSIRQRNTGELFF. The genes are TRBV19 and TRBJ2-2, with a possible D match to TRBD1 (5 bases). V was cut by 3 bases and J by 1 base, with 9 bases left in between. The CDR3 is 15 residues long. The V gene's germline CDR1 is LNHDA and CDR2 SQIVND (reference sequence).